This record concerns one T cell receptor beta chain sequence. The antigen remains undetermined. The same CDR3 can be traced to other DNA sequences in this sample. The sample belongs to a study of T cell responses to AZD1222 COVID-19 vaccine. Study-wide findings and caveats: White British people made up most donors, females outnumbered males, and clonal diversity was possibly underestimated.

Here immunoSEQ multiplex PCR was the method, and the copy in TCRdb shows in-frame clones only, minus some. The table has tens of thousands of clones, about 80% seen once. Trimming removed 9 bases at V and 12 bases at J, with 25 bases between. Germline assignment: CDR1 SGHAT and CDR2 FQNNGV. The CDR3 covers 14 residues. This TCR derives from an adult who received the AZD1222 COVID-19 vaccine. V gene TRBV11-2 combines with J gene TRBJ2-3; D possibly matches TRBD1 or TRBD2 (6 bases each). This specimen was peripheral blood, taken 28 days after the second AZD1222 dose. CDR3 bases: TGTGCCAGTAGAAGAGGAGGGGTGGGGGCCAACCAGTATTTT. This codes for CASRRGGVGANQYF.